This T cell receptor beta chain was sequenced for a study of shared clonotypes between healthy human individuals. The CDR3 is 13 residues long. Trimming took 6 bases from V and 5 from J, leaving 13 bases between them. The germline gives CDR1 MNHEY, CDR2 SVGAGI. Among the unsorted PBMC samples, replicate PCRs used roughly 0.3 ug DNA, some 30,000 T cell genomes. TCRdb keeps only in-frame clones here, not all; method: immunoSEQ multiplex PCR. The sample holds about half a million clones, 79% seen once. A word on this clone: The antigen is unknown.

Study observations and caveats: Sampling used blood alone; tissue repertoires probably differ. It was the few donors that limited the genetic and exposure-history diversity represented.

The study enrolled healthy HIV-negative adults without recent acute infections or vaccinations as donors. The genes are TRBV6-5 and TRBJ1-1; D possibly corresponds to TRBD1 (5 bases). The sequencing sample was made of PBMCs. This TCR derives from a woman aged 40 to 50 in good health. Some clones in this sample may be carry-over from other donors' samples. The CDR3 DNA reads TGTGCCAGCAGCCCTCTGGGGGGAACTGAAGCTTTCTTT. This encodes CASSPLGGTEAFF.